The 32 T cell receptor beta chains in this list originate from one sample, sequenced in a study of blood T cell repertoires in COVID-19. The repertoire was sequenced with immunoSEQ multiplex PCR; TCRdb's copy has only in-frame clones and lacks some. The sample records fewer than 200,000 clones, approximately 85% being singletons. Input material: peripheral blood. The receptors originated from a man aged 55 to 70 who had recovered from COVID-19.

The chain is built from TRBV27 and TRBJ1-5; 9 positions match TRBD1. The CDR3 loop spans 14 amino acids. Looked up from germline, CDR1 is MNHEY and CDR2 is SMNVEV (reference sequence). Germline trimming cut 5 bases from V and 8 bases from J; bases unmatched to any gene: 7. CDR3 nucleotide sequence: TGTGCCAGCAGTACTAACAGGGGGCTCAAGCCCCAGCATTTT. Translating it yields CASSTNRGLKPQHF.

Concerning this clone itself: At the DNA level, this CDR3 is encoded by other sequences in the same sample as well. The J gene is TRBJ1-5, the V gene TRBV5-6, with TRBD1 matching 9 bases. The CDR3 has 14 residues. The V segment lost 3 bases and the J segment 4 bases; nucleotides outside the gene matches: 2. Per germline, CDR1 SGHDT and CDR2 YYEEEE. CDR3 sequence: CASSYRGLNQPQHF. The CDR3 DNA follows: TGTGCCAGCAGCTACAGGGGGCTGAATCAGCCCCAGCATTTT.

The chain has TRBV7-9 and TRBJ2-3, with 9 bases fitting TRBD1. Germline V gene lookup returns CDR1 SEHNR and CDR2 FQNEAQ (reference sequence). After removal of 5 bases from V and 5 bases from J, the junction contained 17 bases not matched to a gene. This CDR3 spans 18 amino acids. In DNA form, the CDR3 reads TGTGCCAGCAGCCCTCACCAACCGACAGGGGGTGGATTAGATACGCAGTATTTT. Its protein product is CASSPHQPTGGGLDTQYF.

The chain carries TRBV2 and TRBJ2-7; D is unclear. Germline V gene lookup returns CDR1 SNHLY and CDR2 FYNNEI. The CDR3 has 14 amino acids. Trimming removed 4 bases at V and 0 bases at J, with 10 bases between. CDR3 sequence (DNA): TGTGCCAGCAGTGGAGAACGGAGCTCCTACGAGCAGTACTTC. Residues: CASSGERSSYEQYF.

This chain connects TRBV2 to TRBJ2-1; TRBD2 matches at 8 bases. V shed 4 bases and J 8 bases; nucleotides not matched to a gene: 7. This CDR3 is built from 14 residues. CDR1 and CDR2 (germline): SNHLY, FYNNEI. CDR3 sequence: CASSVRTSWDEQFF. The CDR3 DNA is TGTGCCAGCAGTGTACGGACTAGCTGGGATGAGCAGTTCTTC.

The chain uses TRBV11-3 and TRBJ2-3; 8 bases match TRBD2. The CDR3 runs to 16 residues. Germline CDR1 reads SGHNT; CDR2 reads YENEEA. V shed 2 bases, J shed 1 base, and the junction held 5 bases outside the gene matches. CDR3 in DNA: TGTGCCAGCAGCTTAACTTGGCGGGGGGGCACAGATACGCAGTATTTT. Amino acids: CASSLTWRGGTDTQYF.

This clone was counted a few times. The rearrangement links TRBV6-5 to TRBJ1-2; D perhaps matches TRBD1 (6 bases). The CDR3 loop spans 14 amino acids. Trimming took off 6 bases at V and 4 bases at J, with 15 bases between the two ends. Per germline, CDR1 MNHEY and CDR2 SVGAGI. The CDR3 here is CASSRLGGAYGYTF. The CDR3 bases are TGTGCCAGCAGCCGGCTTGGGGGCGCCTATGGCTACACCTTC.

V is TRBV6-5 and J is TRBJ1-5, with a tentative D call TRBD1 (5 bases). The CDR3 runs to 15 residues. Germline V gene data show CDR1 as MNHEY and CDR2 as SVGAGI. V shed 6 bases and J shed 0 bases, with 12 bases lying between them. CDR3 sequence reads: CASSQQGDSNQPQHF. The CDR3 bases are TGTGCCAGCAGCCAACAAGGGGATAGCAATCAGCCCCAGCATTTT.

The rearrangement uses TRBV30 and TRBJ1-1; D unresolved. The CDR3 loop spans 14 amino acids. Trimming removed 0 bases at V and 1 base at J, with 9 bases between. CDR1 is GTSNPN, CDR2 SVGIG, per germline (reference sequence). The CDR3 DNA reads TGTGCCTGGAGTGTACCACGAGGGAACACTGAAGCTTTCTTT. Its protein product is CAWSVPRGNTEAFF.

V usage is TRBV5-1 and J usage is TRBJ2-1; TRBD2 might be the D (5 bases). From germline, CDR1 is SGHRS and CDR2 YFSETQ. This CDR3 is built from 15 residues. Trimming removed 1 base from V and 8 bases from J, with 16 bases in between. CDR3 DNA: TGCGCCAGCAGCTTGACCTTCGTCCTAGCCGATGAGCAGTTCTTC. Translation gives CASSLTFVLADEQFF. Filled out from reference TRBV5-1 and TRBJ2-1, the complete variable domain reads KAGVTQTPRYLIKTRGQQVTLSCSPISGHRSVSWYQQTPGQGLQFLFEYFSETQRNKGNFPGRFSGRQFSNSRSEMNVSTLELGDSALYLCASSLTFVLADEQFFGPGTRLTVL.

The chain recombines TRBV21-1 with TRBJ2-1; the table assigns TRBD2, which was not confirmed against the DNA. TRBV21-1 is a known pseudogene. The CDR3 totals 15 residues. CDR3 sequence reads: CASTLAGEKYNEQFF. In DNA, the CDR3 is TGTGCCAGCACCCTAGCGGGGGAAAAATACAATGAGCAGTTCTTC.

The V and J genes are TRBV10-3 and TRBJ2-2, with 7 bases fitting TRBD1. J gave up 3 bases and V 0 bases, and 7 bases lay outside the gene matches. The germline gives CDR1 ENHRY, CDR2 SYGVKD. The CDR3 has 17 amino acids. The CDR3 is CAISESDRTSDTGELFF. The CDR3 DNA reads as TGTGCCATCAGTGAGTCGGACAGGACATCGGACACCGGGGAGCTGTTTTTT.

The chain recombines TRBV7-9 with TRBJ1-2, with TRBD1 as a possible D gene (5 bases). CDR1 and CDR2 from the germline V gene are SEHNR and FQNEAQ (reference sequence). The CDR3 is 14 residues long. V shed 0 bases and J shed 4 bases, with 9 bases lying between them. CDR3 nucleotide sequence: TGTGCCAGCAGCTTAGCCGGGGGGGGCTATGGCTACACCTTC. Its protein product is CASSLAGGGYGYTF. Based on the CDR3 plus reference TRBV7-9 and TRBJ1-2, the full variable domain is DTGVSQNPRHKITKRGQNVTFRCDPISEHNRLYWYRQTLGQGPEFLTYFQNEAQLEKSRLLSDRFSAERPKGSFSTLEIQRTEQGDSAMYLCASSLAGGGYGYTFGSGTRLTVV.

J is TRBJ1-2 and V is TRBV7-9; no reliable D call. The CDR3 length is 14 residues. V gave up 3 bases and J gave up 3 bases, with 11 bases separating them. Germline CDR1 reads SEHNR; CDR2 reads FQNEAQ (reference sequence). CDR3 protein: CASSFNDNYYGYTF. The CDR3 DNA is TGTGCCAGCAGCTTCAATGACAATTACTATGGCTACACCTTC.

The rearrangement joins TRBV18 to TRBJ1-6; TRBD1 aligns across 7 bases. V was pared by 3 bases and J by 8 bases, with 4 bases of the junction left unmatched. Germline values: CDR1 KGHSH, CDR2 LQKENI. The length of the CDR3 is 14 residues. CDR3 residues: CASSPEQGDSPLHF. The CDR3 DNA sequence: TGTGCCAGCTCACCGGAGCAGGGGGATTCACCCCTCCACTTT.

This clone has a single count. V usage is TRBV30 and J usage is TRBJ2-3, with 15 bases fitting TRBD2. CDR1 is GTSNPN, CDR2 SVGIG, per germline (reference sequence). This CDR3 contains 17 residues. Unmatched junction bases numbered 8, after V lost 5 bases and J lost 2 bases. CDR3 DNA sequence: TGTGCCTGGCAACCCGGGACTAGCGGGGGGTACACAGATACGCAGTATTTT. It yields the protein CAWQPGTSGGYTDTQYF.

This clone came up a few times. The genes are TRBV7-9 and TRBJ1-1; D unresolved. V gave up 5 bases and J gave up 11 bases, with 12 bases separating them. Germline assignment: CDR1 SEHNR and CDR2 FQNEAQ (reference sequence). The CDR3 runs to 11 residues. CDR3 sequence: CASSLQLEAFF. The CDR3 nucleotides are TGTGCCAGCAGCCTTCAGTTGGAGGCTTTCTTT.

J is TRBJ2-3 and V is TRBV7-2; 11 nucleotides agree with TRBD2. Germline lookup yields CDR1 SGHTA and CDR2 FQGNSA. The CDR3 is made up of 16 amino acids. The junction had 5 bases not matched to a gene; V was cut back by 3 bases and J by 3 bases. Here the CDR3 reads CASSFSGGAETDTQYF. The DNA of the CDR3 is TGTGCCAGCAGCTTTAGCGGGGGGGCTGAGACAGATACGCAGTATTTT.

V gene TRBV5-4 combines with J gene TRBJ2-1, with 10 bases fitting TRBD2. V gave up 0 bases and J gave up 0 bases; unmatched junction bases: 0. Per germline, CDR1 SGHNT and CDR2 YYREEE (reference sequence). The CDR3 length is 16 residues. As DNA, the CDR3 is TGTGCCAGCAGCTTGGGGACTAGCGGCTCCTACAATGAGCAGTTCTTC. Protein: CASSLGTSGSYNEQFF. Full variable domain (remainder filled in from reference TRBV5-4 and TRBJ2-1): ETGVTQSPTHLIKTRGQQVTLRCSSQSGHNTVSWYQQALGQGPQFIFQYYREEENGRGNFPPRFSGLQFPNYSSELNVNALELDDSALYLCASSLGTSGSYNEQFFGPGTRLTVL.

V is TRBV6-5 and J is TRBJ1-4; D is perhaps TRBD1 (6 bases). The germline V and J ends were trimmed by 7 bases and 5 bases, with 14 bases remaining between them. Germline loops: CDR1 MNHEY, CDR2 SVGAGI. The CDR3 covers 14 residues. CDR3 sequence reads: CASTWQGRNEKLFF. CDR3 bases: TGTGCCAGCACCTGGCAGGGGAGAAATGAAAAACTGTTTTTT.

The CDR3 spells CASSSTGTGLETQYF. The CDR3 region has the DNA TGTGCCAGCAGCTCAACCGGGACAGGCTTGGAGACCCAGTACTTC. This sequence joins TRBV7-9 and TRBJ2-5; TRBD1 agrees at 8 bases. Losses at the gene ends were 4 bases for V and 5 bases for J; bases not matched to a gene: 9. Germline V lookup: CDR1 SEHNR, CDR2 FQNEAQ (reference sequence). The CDR3 contains 15 residues.

The chain is built from TRBV6-5 and TRBJ1-1; 7 nucleotides align to TRBD1. The CDR3 consists of 13 residues. Germline lookup yields CDR1 MNHEY and CDR2 SVGAGI. Unmatched junction bases numbered 9, after V lost 6 bases and J lost 8 bases. CDR3 nucleotides: TGTGCCAGCAGCCCCCAGGGGGGCTCGGAAGCTTTCTTT. It specifies CASSPQGGSEAFF.

CDR3: CASSLGHAGDTEAFF. The CDR3 nucleotides are TGCGCCAGCAGCTTGGGGCACGCGGGAGATACTGAAGCTTTCTTT. V and J are TRBV5-1 and TRBJ1-1; the D is unclear. The V end lost 0 bases, the J end lost 5 bases, and 14 bases lay between the germline ends. CDR1 SGHRS and CDR2 YFSETQ come from the germline V gene. The length of the CDR3 is 15 residues.

The V gene is TRBV9, the J gene TRBJ2-3; 10 bases map to TRBD2. The CDR3 has 16 amino acids. Germline lookup yields CDR1 SGDLS and CDR2 YYNGEE. V gave up 0 bases and J gave up 6 bases; unmatched junction bases: 7. Here the CDR3 DNA reads TGTGCCAGCAGCGTAGATTCTCCTAGCGGGGGTGATACGCAGTATTTT. It encodes CASSVDSPSGGDTQYF.

The rearrangement joins TRBV6-6 to TRBJ1-2; 8 bases line up with TRBD1. The CDR3 spans 13 residues. Per the germline V gene, CDR1 is MNHNY and CDR2 is SVGAGI (reference sequence). J gave up 6 bases and V 7 bases, and 7 bases lay outside the gene matches. CDR3 protein: CASKPGQGDGYTF. The CDR3 coding sequence is TGTGCCAGCAAGCCCGGACAGGGTGATGGCTACACCTTC.

This CDR3 is CASSLGYRGRYEQYF. The CDR3, as DNA: TGTGCCAGCAGCTTAGGGTACAGGGGGCGCTACGAGCAGTACTTC. The chain links TRBV7-9 to TRBJ2-7; 9 nucleotides align to TRBD1. This CDR3 region has 15 residues. V was clipped by 1 base and J by 3 bases; unmatched bases: 4. Looked up from germline, CDR1 is SEHNR and CDR2 is FQNEAQ (reference sequence).

The genes are TRBV3-1 (or the pseudogene TRBV3-2) and TRBJ1-6; D is ambiguous. V was clipped by 5 bases and J by 9 bases, with 17 bases between them. The CDR3 is made up of 15 amino acids. Germline CDR1 is LGHDT and CDR2 is YNNKEL (reference sequence). CDR3 coding DNA: TGTGCCAGCAGCGAGGAGGAATTGGGAATTTCACCCCTCCACTTT. Translating it yields CASSEEELGISPLHF.

This rearrangement joins TRBV7-9 to TRBJ1-2; TRBD1 is a possible D gene (5 bases). From germline, CDR1 is SEHNR and CDR2 FQNEAQ (reference sequence). The CDR3 sequence is 14 residues long. V lost 4 bases, J lost 2 bases, and 11 bases lay in between. Here the CDR3 reads CASSSTAINYGYTF. The CDR3 region has the DNA TGTGCCAGCAGCTCGACAGCAATCAACTATGGCTACACCTTC.

The chain recombines TRBV29-1 with TRBJ2-2; D not certain. From germline, CDR1 is SQVTM and CDR2 ANQGSEA. With 2 bases removed from V and 1 base from J, the gap between germline ends came to 8 bases. This CDR3 has 14 residues. The CDR3 DNA is TGCAGCGTTGAATCAGAATTGAACACCGGGGAGCTGTTTTTT. This codes for CSVESELNTGELFF.

The chain joins TRBV7-3 to TRBJ2-3; 10 bases map to TRBD2. The CDR3 totals 16 residues. Germline CDR1 SGHTA, CDR2 FQGTGA. J was trimmed by 7 bases and V by 3 bases; bases with no gene match: 10. The DNA of the CDR3 is TGTGCCAGCAGCTTGAACCTAGCGGGGGTGCGGAATACGCAGTATTTT. This sequence encodes CASSLNLAGVRNTQYF. The full variable domain, completed using reference TRBV7-3 and TRBJ2-3, is GAGVSQTPSNKVTEKGKYVELRCDPISGHTALYWYRQSLGQGPEFLIYFQGTGAADDSGLPNDRFFAVRPEGSVSTLKIQRTERGDSAVYLCASSLNLAGVRNTQYFGPGTRLTVL.

The rearrangement links TRBV11-3 to TRBJ2-2; tentatively, D is TRBD2 (6 bases). The CDR3 totals 15 residues. Per the germline V gene, CDR1 is SGHNT and CDR2 is YENEEA. V shed 5 bases and J shed 1 base, with 11 bases lying between them. The CDR3: CASSPGGMNTGELFF. The CDR3 DNA is TGTGCCAGCAGCCCCGGAGGGATGAACACCGGGGAGCTGTTTTTT.

The chain has TRBV9 and TRBJ2-3; D unclear. The CDR3 totals 14 residues. Germline V gene sequence: CDR1 SGDLS, CDR2 YYNGEE. Between the trimmed V and J ends, which lost 3 bases and 0 bases, there was a span of 8 bases. The CDR3 sequence: CASSERTSTDTQYF. CDR3 DNA: TGTGCCAGCAGCGAGAGAACTAGCACAGATACGCAGTATTTT.